One and the same sample provided the 4 T cell receptor beta chains below, sequenced in a study of T cells in Graves' hyperthyroidism and ophthalmopathy. Amplified regions were TCR beta CDR3 sequences from RNA transcripts. TCR CDR3 regions were first amplified by RT-PCR with HTBI primers. A single record per CDR3 protein comes from TCRdb applying MiXCR to the multiplex PCR reads. The table has around 240,000 distinct CDR3 sequences, 16% seen once; the top ten hold 25% to 30%. The material sequenced was blood. Every receptor here comes from a young woman with Graves' ophthalmopathy.

This clonotype occurred a few times. This chain uses TRBV18 with TRBJ2-4; D may correspond to TRBD1 or TRBD2 (5 bases each). Per the germline V gene, CDR1 is KGHSH and CDR2 is LQKENI. Trimming took 2 bases from V and 3 from J, leaving 20 bases between them. This CDR3 is 18 amino acids long. CDR3 sequence reads: CASSPVTVGAWGKNIQYF. The CDR3 DNA is TGTGCCAGCTCACCAGTGACGGTCGGGGCGTGGGGCAAAAACATTCAGTACTTC.

This clonotype has just a few counts. The genes are TRBV10-3 and TRBJ2-7; the D gene is possibly TRBD2 (6 bases). Germline lookup yields CDR1 ENHRY and CDR2 SYGVKD. The CDR3 sequence is 14 residues long. With 6 bases removed from V and 6 bases from J, the gap between germline ends came to 18 bases. CDR3 protein: CAIRSGGSGSEQYF. The DNA of the CDR3 is TGTGCCATCAGATCTGGAGGGAGTGGATCCGAGCAGTACTTC.

This clonotype came up many times. The chain uses TRBV28 and TRBJ1-2; tentative D call: TRBD1 (6 bases). CDR1 MDHEN and CDR2 SYDVKM come from the germline V gene. The CDR3 is 13 amino acids. Trimming pared 4 bases from V and 4 bases from J, leaving 10 bases between. The CDR3 sequence is CASSWDNGYGYTF. The CDR3 bases are TGTGCCAGCAGTTGGGACAATGGCTATGGCTACACCTTC.

This clonotype showed up many times. This chain connects TRBV28 to TRBJ2-3; 9 bases line up with TRBD2. The junction had 4 bases not matched to a gene; V was cut back by 7 bases and J by 2 bases. The CDR3 length is 14 residues. The V gene's germline CDR1 is MDHEN and CDR2 SYDVKM. The CDR3 reads CASILAGLTDTQYF. In DNA form, the CDR3 reads TGTGCCAGCATCCTAGCGGGGCTCACAGATACGCAGTATTTT.